A selection of T cell receptor beta chains follows, all from one sample in a study of blood T cells in healthy people across ages. TCRdb analysed the 5' RACE reads with MiXCR anew, one entry per CDR3 protein. The data show about 1,800,000 distinct CDR3 sequences, with roughly 30% seen just once and 7.7% held by the top ten. Sequenced: blood. The receptors here all came from a woman aged 25 to 39 in good health. Both conserved end residues are part of each CDR3. The D gene is left open where the match is weak. The listing skips clone size in some rows; elsewhere it reads once, few, many or a size class.

abundance	d_gene	v_gene	j_gene	CDR3aa	CDR3nt
NA	TRBD1	TRBV10-3	TRBJ2-2	CAIGWDSQNTGELFF	TGTGCCATCGGGTGGGACAGTCAAAACACCGGGGAGCTGTTTTTT
NA	NA	TRBV29-1	TRBJ2-7	CSVEEQVPYEQYF	TGCAGCGTTGAAGAGCAGGTTCCCTACGAGCAGTACTTC
many	NA	TRBV27	TRBJ2-3	CATATGEHTDTQYF	TGTGCCACCGCGACCGGGGAGCACACAGATACGCAGTATTTT
many	NA	TRBV5-1	TRBJ2-6	CASSLGGEWANVLTF	TGCGCCAGCAGCTTGGGAGGGGAGTGGGCCAACGTCCTGACTTTC
few	TRBD1	TRBV4-2	TRBJ2-3	CASRTGATDTQYF	TGTGCCAGCAGGACAGGGGCAACAGATACGCAGTATTTT
NA	NA	TRBV12-3/TRBV12-4	TRBJ1-6	CASSLEREISPLHF	TGTGCCAGCAGTTTAGAAAGGGAGATTTCACCCCTCCACTTT
NA	TRBD1	TRBV20-1	TRBJ1-1	CSAPTAGQENTEAFF	TGCAGTGCCCCAACCGCTGGACAGGAGAACACTGAAGCTTTCTTT
few	TRBD1	TRBV28	TRBJ2-4	CASRSDRVENIQYF	TGTGCCAGCAGATCTGACAGGGTTGAAAACATTCAGTACTTC
NA	TRBD2	TRBV27	TRBJ2-7	CASSRPGLAGVYEQYF	TGTGCCAGCAGTCGACCGGGACTAGCGGGGGTCTACGAGCAGTACTTC
NA	TRBD2	TRBV20-1	TRBJ2-2	CSARDLTSGRGTGELFF	TGCAGTGCTAGAGACTTGACTAGCGGGAGAGGTACCGGGGAGCTGTTTTTT
many	NA	TRBV27	TRBJ2-1	CASSFKPYNEQFF	TGTGCCAGCAGTTTCAAGCCCTACAATGAGCAGTTCTTC
NA	NA	TRBV30	TRBJ1-1	CAWRGSFNTEAFF	TGTGCCTGGAGGGGCAGCTTTAACACTGAAGCTTTCTTT
NA	NA	TRBV20-1	TRBJ2-2	CSAQPGGNTGELFF	TGCAGTGCCCAGCCCGGGGGGAACACCGGGGAGCTGTTTTTT
few	NA	TRBV20-1	TRBJ1-5	CSARDLQGDYNQSQHF	TGCAGTGCTAGAGATTTGCAGGGTGATTACAATCAGTCCCAGCATTTT
NA	TRBD2	TRBV7-2	TRBJ2-3	CASSYGLAGAPLDTQYF	TGTGCCAGCAGCTACGGACTAGCGGGGGCCCCGTTGGATACGCAGTATTTT
few	NA	TRBV7-2	TRBJ1-4	CASSLDLGRWGEKLFF	TGTGCCAGCAGCTTAGACCTGGGACGGTGGGGTGAAAAACTGTTTTTT
NA	NA	TRBV11-2	TRBJ2-7	CASSFRLDSYEQYF	TGTGCCAGCAGCTTCCGGCTGGACTCCTACGAGCAGTACTTC
NA	TRBD2	TRBV11-2	TRBJ2-7	CASSRTSERGAAYEQYF	TGTGCCAGCAGCCGGACTAGCGAGAGGGGGGCCGCCTACGAGCAGTACTTC
many	NA	TRBV11-2	TRBJ2-1	CASSLGWTIPREQFF	TGTGCCAGCAGCTTGGGGTGGACTATCCCCAGGGAGCAGTTCTTC
NA	NA	TRBV6-6	TRBJ1-4	CASSYSSGGKLFF	TGTGCCAGCAGTTACTCATCGGGCGGGAAACTGTTTTTT
many	NA	TRBV7-2	TRBJ2-7	CASSRTLTYEQYF	TGTGCCAGCAGCCGAACCTTGACGTACGAGCAGTACTTC
few	NA	TRBV11-2	TRBJ2-3	CASSLGRLGADTQYF	TGTGCCAGCAGCTTAGGGCGACTAGGGGCAGATACGCAGTATTTT
NA	NA	TRBV7-6	TRBJ1-1	CASSSDKNTEAFF	TGTGCCAGCAGCTCGGACAAGAACACTGAAGCTTTCTTT
NA	TRBD1	TRBV3-1	TRBJ1-4	CAGSVTGGREKLFF	TGTGCCGGCAGTGTGACAGGGGGTCGAGAAAAACTGTTTTTT
few	TRBD2	TRBV5-1	TRBJ2-7	CARPTTSGDEQYF	TGCGCCAGACCGACGACTAGCGGGGACGAGCAGTACTTC
many	NA	TRBV29-1	TRBJ2-7	CSVDSGPGQYF	TGCAGCGTTGATTCGGGGCCTGGGCAGTACTTC
many	NA	TRBV20-1	TRBJ2-1	CSAREWGGTYNEQFF	TGCAGTGCTAGAGAATGGGGGGGCACCTACAATGAGCAGTTCTTC
NA	TRBD2	TRBV24-1	TRBJ2-3	CATSPELAGATDTQYF	TGTGCCACCAGCCCTGAACTAGCGGGGGCCACAGATACGCAGTATTTT
NA	NA	TRBV29-1	TRBJ2-3	CSVGPTSSTDTQYF	TGCAGCGTTGGACCTACCTCTAGCACAGATACGCAGTATTTT
many	NA	TRBV12-3/TRBV12-4	TRBJ1-2	CASSSGALSGYTF	TGTGCCAGCAGTTCCGGTGCCTTGAGCGGCTACACCTTC
NA	TRBD1	TRBV7-9	TRBJ1-4	CASSGTGGAEKLFF	TGTGCCAGCAGTGGCACAGGGGGGGCTGAAAAACTGTTTTTT
once	NA	TRBV2	TRBJ1-5	CASSAAISNQPQHF	TGTGCCAGCAGCGCTGCTATTAGCAATCAGCCCCAGCATTTT
few	NA	TRBV12-3/TRBV12-4	TRBJ2-1	CASSYSSPGGGNNEQFF	TGTGCCAGCAGTTACAGTTCCCCAGGGGGGGGAAACAATGAGCAGTTCTTC
NA	TRBD2	TRBV9	TRBJ2-1	CASSPRGSGGYNEQFF	TGTGCCAGCAGCCCCCGAGGTAGCGGGGGTTACAATGAGCAGTTCTTC
few	TRBD2	TRBV6-2/TRBV6-3	TRBJ2-3	CASSGTSGGVADTQYF	TGTGCCAGCAGTGGGACTAGCGGGGGAGTCGCAGATACGCAGTATTTT
NA	NA	TRBV6-5	TRBJ1-2	CASSYSRTEGGYTF	TGTGCCAGCAGTTACTCCAGGACGGAAGGTGGCTACACCTTC
few	NA	TRBV28	TRBJ1-5	CASSLRSSNQPQHF	TGTGCCAGCAGTTTACGGAGTAGCAATCAGCCCCAGCATTTT
NA	NA	TRBV4-3	TRBJ1-2	CASSRSEGYGYTF	TGCGCCAGCAGCCGAAGTGAGGGCTATGGCTACACCTTC
few	TRBD2	TRBV6-2/TRBV6-3	TRBJ2-1	CASSSGTSGSSEQFF	TGTGCCAGCAGTTCCGGGACTAGCGGCTCGTCGGAGCAGTTCTTC
few	NA	TRBV3-2	TRBJ2-7	CASHYEQYF	TGTGCCAGCCACTACGAGCAGTACTTC
few	TRBD1	TRBV4-3	TRBJ1-4	CASSQDADREYRGTNEKLFF	TGCGCCAGCAGCCAAGATGCCGACAGGGAGTATAGGGGGACTAATGAAAAACTGTTTTTT
NA	TRBD2	TRBV12-3/TRBV12-4	TRBJ2-1	CASSLIAGDGGEQFF	TGTGCCAGCAGTTTAATAGCGGGAGATGGGGGGGAGCAGTTCTTC
NA	NA	TRBV11-2	TRBJ2-5	CTSSLGTQETQYF	TGTACCAGCAGCTTGGGAACCCAAGAGACCCAGTACTTC
few	TRBD1	TRBV29-1	TRBJ2-2	CSVEGDRGPRTGELFF	TGCAGCGTTGAAGGGGACAGGGGGCCTAGGACCGGGGAGCTGTTTTTT
NA	NA	TRBV28	TRBJ1-5	CANTGPVGNQPQHF	TGTGCCAACACTGGGCCGGTGGGCAATCAGCCCCAGCATTTT
NA	NA	TRBV20-1	TRBJ2-5	CSAPAEGQETQYF	TGCAGTGCACCAGCCGAGGGGCAAGAGACCCAGTACTTC